Below, one T cell receptor (beta chain) is given with its context. The sample belongs to a study of technical replicates of blood from several donors. Looked up from germline, CDR1 is MNHEY and CDR2 is SVGAGI. V was cut by 0 bases and J by 4 bases, with 12 bases left in between. CDR3 length equals 16 residues. Using immunoSEQ multiplex PCR, the repertoire was profiled, and TCRdb retains in-frame clones only, with some absent. The data contain approximately 89,000 clones, approximately 94% of them singletons. The source material was T cells isolated from PBMCs. The gene calls are TRBV6-5 and TRBJ2-2, with D possibly TRBD1 on 7 matching bases. The clonotype was recovered from a human donor in good health. CDR3 DNA sequence: TGTGCCAGCAGTTACTCGACAGGGAGGAGCACCGGGGAGCTGTTTTTT. It is translated as CASSYSTGRSTGELFF.